The 20 T cell receptor beta chains in this list originate from one sample, sequenced in a study of T cell responses to AZD1222 COVID-19 vaccine. Here immunoSEQ multiplex PCR was the method, and the copy in TCRdb shows in-frame clones only, minus some. The profile shows about 180,000 clones, about 90% of them singletons. The material sequenced was peripheral blood, taken on day 0 of AZD1222 vaccination. These receptors all come from an adult in good health.

The rearrangement uses TRBV5-4 and TRBJ1-2; a possible D gene is TRBD1 (6 bases). Trimming shortened V by 2 bases and J by 4 bases, and 12 bases separated the two germline ends. CDR1 and CDR2 from the germline V gene are SGHNT and YYREEE (reference sequence). This CDR3 is 14 amino acids long. The CDR3 bases are TGTGCCAGCAGCTTAGGGGGGGCAGGCTATGGCTACACCTTC. It encodes CASSLGGAGYGYTF.

The genes are TRBV27 and TRBJ1-2; D not certain. Per germline, CDR1 MNHEY and CDR2 SMNVEV (reference sequence). The CDR3 has 13 amino acids. The V gene lost 2 bases and the J gene lost 7 bases, with 11 bases spanning the gap. The CDR3 DNA is TGTGCCAGCAGTTTAGCCGGGAGCGGTGGCTACACCTTC. It yields the protein CASSLAGSGGYTF.

This clone has a single count. The genes are TRBV30 and TRBJ1-2; tentative D call: TRBD1 (6 bases). The CDR3 sequence is 13 residues long. The germline V gene has CDR1 GTSNPN and CDR2 SVGIG (reference sequence). V lost 3 bases and J 1 base, leaving 9 bases between the germline ends. As DNA, the CDR3 is TGTGCCTGGAGCGCGGACAGTAACTATGGCTACACCTTC. Translated: CAWSADSNYGYTF.

The chain recombines TRBV9 with TRBJ2-7; D gene uncertain. V dropped 3 bases and J dropped 5 bases, with 6 bases sitting between them. CDR3 size: 11 residues. Germline V CDR1 and CDR2: SGDLS, YYNGEE. CDR3 residues: CASSGSHEQYF. Here the CDR3 DNA reads TGTGCCAGCAGCGGAAGCCACGAGCAGTACTTC.

V and J are TRBV5-6 and TRBJ1-2; 7 nucleotides agree with TRBD1. Trimming took 4 bases from V and 2 from J; bases not matched to a gene: 2. There are 13 residues in the CDR3. CDR1 is SGHDT and CDR2 is YYEEEE in the germline V gene. CDR3 sequence (DNA): TGTGCCAGCAGCCGGGACAGAAACTATGGCTACACCTTC. It specifies CASSRDRNYGYTF.

The chain has TRBV3-1 (or the pseudogene TRBV3-2) and TRBJ2-5, with no clear D. CDR1 is LGHDT and CDR2 is YNNKEL in the germline V gene (reference sequence). V shed 6 bases and J shed 1 base, with 3 bases lying between them. The length of the CDR3 is 11 residues. The CDR3 sequence is CASRVQETQYF. CDR3 DNA: TGTGCCAGCAGGGTCCAAGAGACCCAGTACTTC.

V and J are TRBV6-2 or TRBV6-3 and TRBJ2-1; 8 positions agree with TRBD2. Unmatched junction bases numbered 9, after V lost 5 bases and J lost 3 bases. The germline V gene encodes CDR1 MNHEY and CDR2 SVGEGT. The CDR3 has 16 amino acids. The CDR3 sequence: CASSTLAGISYNEQFF. For the CDR3, the DNA is TGTGCCAGCAGTACCTTAGCGGGAATTAGCTACAATGAGCAGTTCTTC.

This sequence joins TRBV24-1 and TRBJ2-1, with TRBD2 matching over 8 bases. J gave up 5 bases and V 4 bases, and 18 bases lay outside the gene matches. CDR3 length equals 19 residues. CDR1 and CDR2 (germline): KGHDR, SFDVKD. CDR3 sequence reads: CATSDRDPIAGRFNNEQFF. CDR3 bases: TGTGCCACCAGTGACCGAGATCCGATAGCGGGGAGGTTCAACAATGAGCAGTTCTTC.

The chain employs TRBV7-2 and TRBJ1-2; D gene unclear. From germline, CDR1 is SGHTA and CDR2 FQGNSA. The CDR3 covers 13 residues. Trimming took 2 bases from V and 1 from J, leaving 5 bases between them. CDR3 DNA sequence: TGTGCCAGCAGCTTATATGATAACTATGGCTACACCTTC. Protein product: CASSLYDNYGYTF.

J is TRBJ1-1 and V is TRBV12-3 or TRBV12-4, with TRBD1 as a possible D gene (6 bases). Between the trimmed V and J ends, which lost 5 bases and 8 bases, there was a span of 9 bases. The CDR3 spans 11 residues. CDR3 in amino acids: CASSQGTEAFF. CDR3 DNA sequence: TGTGCCAGCAGTCAAGGGACAGAAGCTTTCTTT.

This clone was seen just once. The chain couples TRBV11-2 to TRBJ2-7, with 8 nucleotides matching TRBD2. Germline V lookup: CDR1 SGHAT, CDR2 FQNNGV. Losses at the gene ends were 3 bases for V and 5 bases for J; bases not matched to a gene: 12. CDR3 length equals 16 residues. CDR3 nucleotide sequence: TGTGCCAGCAGCTTCCCCCGCAGCGGGAGTCTCCACGAGCAGTACTTC. As protein: CASSFPRSGSLHEQYF.

V gene TRBV2 combines with J gene TRBJ2-7; a possible D gene is TRBD1 (6 bases). The V gene's germline CDR1 is SNHLY and CDR2 FYNNEI. This CDR3 spans 14 amino acids. V was shortened by 8 bases and J by 2 bases, with 16 bases between the two germline ends. For the CDR3, the DNA is TGTGCCAGCTATTCCGGGACAACAGCCTACGAGCAGTACTTC. Translating gives CASYSGTTAYEQYF.

The chain combines TRBV30 with TRBJ1-2; tentatively, D is TRBD1 (5 bases). Germline V lookup: CDR1 GTSNPN, CDR2 SVGIG (reference sequence). The CDR3 contains 12 residues. The CDR3 region has the DNA TGTGCTGGGGGGGAAACAAACTATGGCTACACCTTC. The encoded protein is CAGGETNYGYTF.

The genes are TRBV14 and TRBJ2-3; either TRBD1 or TRBD2 may supply D (5 bases each). V lost 3 bases and J 2 bases, leaving 15 bases between the germline ends. Germline V gene lookup returns CDR1 SGHDN and CDR2 FVKESK. The CDR3 length is 16 residues. CDR3 bases: TGTGCCAGCAGCCATATGGGACGCCGGGCCACAGATACGCAGTATTTT. Protein: CASSHMGRRATDTQYF.

This chain connects TRBV7-2 to TRBJ1-1; D is uncertain. With 3 bases removed from V and 0 bases from J, the gap between germline ends came to 5 bases. The CDR3 contains 13 residues. Per germline, CDR1 SGHTA and CDR2 FQGNSA. The CDR3 DNA reads TGTGCCAGCAGCTTCCAAATGAACACTGAAGCTTTCTTT. Translation: CASSFQMNTEAFF. Looking up the rest from reference TRBV7-2 and TRBJ1-1 gives the full variable domain: GAGVSQSPSNKVTEKGKDVELRCDPISGHTALYWYRQSLGQGLEFLIYFQGNSAPDKSGLPSDRFSAERTGGSVSTLTIQRTQQEDSAVYLCASSFQMNTEAFFGQGTRLTVV.

This clone occurred a few times. The chain couples TRBV6-5 to TRBJ1-4, with 7 bases matching TRBD1. Germline V gene data show CDR1 as MNHEY and CDR2 as SVGAGI. Trimming cost V 10 bases and J 3 bases; bases outside gene matches: 8. The CDR3 runs to 14 residues. The CDR3 loop reads CATDEGASNEKLFF. CDR3 nucleotides: TGTGCCACCGACGAGGGGGCATCTAATGAAAAACTGTTTTTT.

This clone has a single count. This chain uses TRBV10-3 with TRBJ1-2, with a possible D match to TRBD1 (6 bases). Germline V lookup: CDR1 ENHRY, CDR2 SYGVKD. The CDR3 is made up of 13 amino acids. V lost 7 bases and J lost 3, with 12 bases in between. The CDR3 region has the DNA TGTGCCATCAAGCCGACAGGCGACTATGGCTACACCTTC. It yields the protein CAIKPTGDYGYTF.

The V call is TRBV5-5, the J call TRBJ1-1, with 8 bases matching TRBD1. Germline CDR1 is SGHKS and CDR2 is YYEKEE (reference sequence). This CDR3 has 14 amino acids. The junction had 6 bases not matched to a gene; V was cut back by 3 bases and J by 5 bases. Here the CDR3 DNA reads TGTGCCAGCAGCTACACAGGGGGACAGACTGAAGCTTTCTTT. Its protein product is CASSYTGGQTEAFF.

DNA for the CDR3: TGTGCCAGCAGTCAGGGAAACGGGTATGAAGCTTTCTTT. It translates to CASSQGNGYEAFF. This chain joins TRBV6-5 and TRBJ1-1, with a tentative D call TRBD1 (5 bases). Germline assignment: CDR1 MNHEY and CDR2 SVGAGI. Deletions cut 5 bases from V and 7 bases from J, with 14 bases between. This CDR3 contains 13 residues.

The genes are TRBV2 and TRBJ1-5; the D is unclear. Germline assignment: CDR1 SNHLY and CDR2 FYNNEI. Trimming pared 4 bases from V and 3 bases from J, leaving 13 bases between. This CDR3 spans 15 amino acids. The DNA of the CDR3 is TGTGCCAGCAGTGGCGTAGGCCAGTACAATCAGCCCCAGCATTTT. Translated: CASSGVGQYNQPQHF.